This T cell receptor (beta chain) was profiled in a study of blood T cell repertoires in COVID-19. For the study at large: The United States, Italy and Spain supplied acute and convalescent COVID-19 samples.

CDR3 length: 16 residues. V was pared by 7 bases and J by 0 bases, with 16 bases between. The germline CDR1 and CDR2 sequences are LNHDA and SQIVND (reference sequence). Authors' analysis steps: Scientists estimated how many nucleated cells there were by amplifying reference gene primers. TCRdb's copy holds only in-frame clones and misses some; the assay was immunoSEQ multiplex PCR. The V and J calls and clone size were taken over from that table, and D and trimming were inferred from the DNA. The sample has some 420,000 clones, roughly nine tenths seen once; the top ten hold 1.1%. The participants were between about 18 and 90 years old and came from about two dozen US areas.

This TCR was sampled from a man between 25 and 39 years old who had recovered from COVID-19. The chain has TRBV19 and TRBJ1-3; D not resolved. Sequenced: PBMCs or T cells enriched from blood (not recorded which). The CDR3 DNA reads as TGTGCCAGTACCCCCTTCTGGGAGAGCTCTGGAAACACCATATATTTT. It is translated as CASTPFWESSGNTIYF.